The following is a TCR beta chain sequence with its context. Libraries were prepared by immunoSEQ multiplex PCR; TCRdb keeps only in-frame clonotypes and omits some of them. The sample includes about 88,000 clones, about 88% of them seen just once. This sample is part of a study of blood T cell repertoires in COVID-19. Across the study: Samples of COVID-19 (acute and convalescent) were obtained from the United States, Italy and Spain.

Germline loops: CDR1 MDHEN, CDR2 SYDVKM. The CDR3 totals 17 residues. Trimming removed 4 bases from V and 0 bases from J, with 19 bases in between. This chain joins TRBV28 and TRBJ2-7; D is undetermined. This TCR derives from a woman aged 80 or older with acute or convalescent COVID-19. Sequenced material: peripheral blood. The CDR3 coding sequence is TGTGCCAGCAGTTCCCCATTTTCGTACTCACCCTCCTACGAGCAGTACTTC. Protein sequence: CASSSPFSYSPSYEQYF. Filled out from reference TRBV28 and TRBJ2-7, the complete variable domain reads DVKVTQSSRYLVKRTGEKVFLECVQDMDHENMFWYRQDPGLGLRLIYFSYDVKMKEKGDIPEGYSVSREKKERFSLILESASTNQTSMYLCASSSPFSYSPSYEQYFGPGTRLTVT.